A selection of T cell receptor beta chains follows, all from one sample in a study of T cells after yellow fever vaccination. TCRdb fed the 5' RACE reads into MiXCR, producing one record per CDR3 protein. The top ten clones hold roughly a sixth of a sample with 300,000 or so distinct CDR3 sequences, roughly 8.4% of them seen once. This specimen consisted of PBMCs, obtained more than 35 days after the first yellow fever vaccination. These receptors all come from a man in his late teens or twenties who received the YFV17D yellow fever vaccine. Each CDR3 is given with its conserved first and last residue. The order of the fields is V gene, J gene, D gene, clone size, CDR3 protein, CDR3 DNA. D genes are given only for firm matches. Part of the rows lack a size; the others show once, few, many or a class for expanded clones.

TRBV28	TRBJ1-1	NA	few	CASSSEQGTEAFF	TGTGCCAGCAGTTCCGAACAAGGAACTGAAGCTTTCTTT
TRBV19	TRBJ2-1	TRBD2	few	CASSMSPGLAGGEQFF	TGTGCCAGTAGTATGTCGCCGGGACTAGCGGGGGGCGAGCAGTTCTTC
TRBV6-5	TRBJ2-7	TRBD1	NA	CASSYGQGSSYEQYF	TGTGCCAGCAGTTACGGACAGGGGAGCTCCTACGAGCAGTACTTC
TRBV2	TRBJ2-6	TRBD1	few	CASSAPGQIISGANVLTF	TGTGCCAGCAGTGCCCCGGGACAGATTATCTCTGGGGCCAACGTCCTGACTTTC
TRBV18	TRBJ1-2	NA	few	CASSPSGEGLPESNYGYTF	TGTGCCAGCTCACCCTCCGGAGAGGGGTTACCCGAGAGTAACTATGGCTACACCTTC
TRBV12-3/TRBV12-4	TRBJ2-1	TRBD2	many	CASSDSGGGLREQFF	TGTGCCAGCAGTGATAGCGGGGGGGGCCTGAGAGAGCAGTTCTTC
TRBV5-1	TRBJ2-3	TRBD2	many	CASSLGTSGDTQYF	TGCGCCAGCAGCTTGGGGACTAGCGGAGATACGCAGTATTTT
TRBV7-9	TRBJ1-1	NA	many	CASSLTPRRRLNTEAFF	TGTGCCAGCAGCTTAACCCCCAGGAGACGATTGAACACTGAAGCTTTCTTT
TRBV7-2	TRBJ1-1	TRBD1	few	CASSPRTGANTEAFF	TGTGCCAGCAGCCCCAGGACAGGCGCCAACACTGAAGCTTTCTTT
TRBV5-4	TRBJ2-5	TRBD1	few	CASRYRGETQYF	TGTGCCAGCAGATACAGGGGGGAGACCCAGTACTTC
TRBV15	TRBJ2-5	NA	few	CATIKGGAGQETQYF	TGTGCCACCATCAAGGGGGGAGCGGGCCAAGAGACCCAGTACTTC
TRBV5-1	TRBJ1-2	TRBD1	NA	CASSPGQGLNYTF	TGCGCCAGCAGCCCGGGACAGGGGTTAAACTACACCTTC
TRBV4-2	TRBJ2-1	NA	NA	CASSLGGASSYNEQFF	TGTGCCAGCAGCCTGGGTGGGGCTAGCTCCTACAATGAGCAGTTCTTC
TRBV20-1	TRBJ2-1	TRBD1	few	CSARDRGPGEQFF	TGCAGTGCTAGGGACAGGGGGCCCGGTGAGCAGTTCTTC
TRBV6-1	TRBJ2-7	TRBD1	many	CASSPGQASYEQYF	TGTGCCAGCAGTCCGGGACAGGCCTCCTACGAGCAGTACTTC
TRBV19	TRBJ1-6	TRBD1	NA	CASRSRGLENSPLHF	TGTGCCAGTAGGAGCAGGGGGCTAGAGAATTCACCCCTCCACTTT
TRBV29-1	TRBJ1-1	NA	many	CSVRKQENTEAFF	TGCAGCGTTCGTAAACAGGAGAACACTGAAGCTTTCTTT
TRBV2	TRBJ2-5	TRBD1	few	CASRRADREETQYF	TGTGCCAGCAGGAGGGCCGACAGGGAAGAGACCCAGTACTTC
TRBV11-2	TRBJ2-1	TRBD2	NA	CASSSFPRTSGEADEQFF	TGTGCCAGCAGCTCCTTTCCGCGGACTAGCGGGGAGGCAGATGAGCAGTTCTTC
TRBV11-1	TRBJ2-4	TRBD1	NA	CASSPARTGGLVAKNIQYF	TGTGCCAGCAGCCCCGCGAGGACAGGGGGCCTTGTGGCCAAAAACATTCAGTACTTC
TRBV7-6	TRBJ2-1	NA	NA	CASSPPNGYEQFF	TGTGCCAGCAGCCCCCCGAACGGTTACGAGCAGTTCTTC
TRBV5-1	TRBJ1-1	TRBD1	NA	CASSLGFGTGMNTEAFF	TGCGCCAGCAGCTTGGGTTTCGGGACAGGGATGAACACTGAAGCTTTCTTT